The sequence of this TCR beta chain was determined in a study of shared clonotypes between healthy human individuals. General study points: Sequencing depth was expected to affect clonotype sharing among donors.

Concerning this clone: The antigen is undetermined.

Germline V gene lookup returns CDR1 MNHEY and CDR2 SVGAGI. There are 14 residues in the CDR3. Trimming stripped 0 bases from V and 1 base from J, with 7 bases between. Repertoires were generated with immunoSEQ multiplex PCR, while TCRdb's copy carries only in-frame clones and drops some. The sample lists roughly 2,500,000 clones, roughly 93% occurring once. This clonotype originated in a man younger than 30 in good health. Some clones in this sample may be carry-over from other donors' samples. The sample consisted of naive CD4+ T cells from PBMCs. The subset: CD45RA+ positively selected. This chain connects TRBV6-5 to TRBJ2-7; D is uncertain. CDR3 protein: CASSYSTVSYEQYF. The CDR3 nucleotides are TGTGCCAGCAGTTACTCAACAGTTTCCTACGAGCAGTACTTC.